This T cell receptor beta chain was profiled in a study of T cell responses to AZD1222 COVID-19 vaccine (dated by TCRdb to the early 2020s). Notes on the research overall: AZD1222 recipients with second doses at about 4 weeks or about 12 weeks were pooled, because spike-specific TCR depth and breadth did not differ between schedules. Enrollment into the trials was organized by age into subgroups of 18-55, 56-69 and 70-plus years, and those subgroups contained roughly 150, 30 and 60 TCR-sequenced participants, respectively. A total of more than 230 trial participants underwent TCR sequencing, of whom about 210 received two doses of AZD1222 and around 25 received two doses of the MenACWY control vaccine.

The paper's findings and limits, for the study overall: A significant rise in spike-specific TCR breadth and depth was observed after two AZD1222 doses relative to day 0 and relative to MenACWY recipients. Reportedly, almost half of the unique spike-specific TCRs recognized epitopes lying outside the regions that are mutated in the B.1.351 and B.1.1.7 variants. The 56-69-year group was small, and its depth increase did not reach significance, likely because of low power. Because no samples from the day 14 peak response were available, repertoires could be characterized only after the peak T cell response. The vaccine-associated CD4 TCRs covered the entire spike protein, and the dominant responses fell in regions 160-218 and 743-854. Only five or six AZD1222 recipients were SARS-CoV-2 seropositive at baseline, limiting conclusions about previously exposed vaccinees. Participants were mostly white British and included more females than males, and it was suggested by the authors that clonal diversity may have been underestimated.

CDR1 is given as MNHNY and CDR2 as SVGAGI, both from the germline V gene (reference sequence). The CDR3 starts with the cysteine, ends with the phenylalanine, and has 12 residues. Solely the CDR3 DNA is kept, with 36 bases framed from the first base. V is clipped by 6 bases and J by 7 bases, and the sequence between their germline boundaries is 10 bases long. Taken with the paper, the label for time point translates to: baseline before first vaccination. Vaccinee samples were obtained from the UK trials COV001 and COV002, which included a single-blind randomized controlled phase 2/3 trial of AZD1222 (ChAdOx1 nCoV-19) in healthy adults. For TCRbeta chain sequencing, PBMC samples from trial participants were taken at day 0 and at day 28 after the second dose. The CDR3 regions of human TCRbeta chains were analyzed by immunosequencing. Per the source publication's procedure: TCRs in the repertoires were compared against a reference library of SARS-CoV-2-specific TCRs that had been generated with the MIRA antigen-specificity platform. Breadth meant the fraction of unique TCRs that were SARS-CoV-2-associated, whereas depth meant the fraction of total T cells that were SARS-CoV-2-associated. Each spike-specific TCR was assigned to its reactive spike region and to a CD4 or CD8 class using the MIRA data. Log10-transformed breadth and depth values were compared by one-way ANOVA with Sidak's multiple comparisons tests. TCRdb provides this immuneACCESS table in a form limited to in-frame rearrangements. Some clones are lacking; in checked studies, under half of them reflect an unresolved V gene, and why the rest are absent is not known. That table is the source of V, J and clone size, and D and trimming were worked out from the DNA. The sample table shows about 180,000 clones, and around nine tenths are seen once. The top ten constitute approximately 2.5% of the sample.

Concerning this clone itself: Its antigen remains unidentified. No quality values exist for individual bases; no much larger clone is one base distant.

The chain uses TRBV6-6 and TRBJ1-5; 6 matching bases give a weak D call of TRBD1. The specimen comprised peripheral blood, sampled on day 0 of AZD1222 vaccination. This sequence originates from an adult in good health. The encoded CDR3 is CASRTGNQPQHF. In nucleotides, the sequence is TGTGCCAGCAGGACAGGTAACCAGCCCCAGCATTTT.